This entry concerns a single TCR beta chain. These data are taken from a study of glioma-infiltrating T cells after dendritic cell vaccination. Time point given: after dendritic cell vaccination, including at tumor progression/relapse. Up to about 2 ug genomic DNA was used for TCRB CDR3 amplification. Amplification used 60 V beta primers and 13 J beta primers. Using immunoSEQ multiplex PCR, the repertoire was profiled, and TCRdb retains in-frame clones only, with some absent. The sample lists more than 95,000 clones, approximately 80% occurring once. The receptor comes from a human donor with glioblastoma. The material was blood, obtained after dendritic cell vaccination.

The CDR3 DNA reads TGTGCCTGGAGTCCGGTGTTGACAGCCGATTACTATGGCTACACCTTC. Its protein product is CAWSPVLTADYYGYTF. The rearrangement uses TRBV30 and TRBJ1-2; maybe TRBD1 (5 bases). Trimming removed 2 bases at V and 3 bases at J, with 19 bases between. This CDR3 contains 16 residues. The V gene's germline CDR1 is GTSNPN and CDR2 SVGIG (reference sequence). The whole variable domain, remainder taken from reference TRBV30 and TRBJ1-2, is SQTIHQWPATLVQPVGSPLSLECTVEGTSNPNLYWYRQAAGRGLQLLFYSVGIGQISSEVPQNLSASRPQDRQFILSSKKLLLSDSGFYLCAWSPVLTADYYGYTFGSGTRLTVV.